The T cell receptor beta chain described here comes from a study of tumor-infiltrating lymphocytes in primary liver carcinoma. The template, about 500 ng total RNA, yielded TCR beta cDNA made with a constant-region primer. Employing slightly modified ARM-PCR, three nested multiplex PCR rounds were run, and these gave rise to the TCR beta libraries. For roughly 11 cycles apiece, the opening two PCR rounds ran with TRBV1-TRBV30 forward primers and a C-beta reverse primer. TCRdb re-derived calls from the multiplex PCR reads in MiXCR, one entry per CDR3 protein. The data show approximately 100,000 distinct CDR3 sequences, with about 67% seen just once and 10% to 15% held by the top ten. On this clonotype itself: Its antigen is not identified.

General study results and limits: In tumor-adjacent and tumor-blood pairs, overlap was lower than in tumor region pairs.

Germline CDR1 SGHAT, CDR2 FQNNGV. This CDR3 spans 12 amino acids. The V end was cut by 4 bases, the J end by 12 bases, with 15 bases between. From 20-30 mg of unsorted bulk tissue, DNA and RNA were co-extracted together. The receptor was derived from a woman aged 60-75 years with primary liver carcinoma and hepatitis B virus infection. Sequenced material: liver tumor tissue from sampling region 2. Stated subset: tumor region T2, inferior pole. The chain links TRBV11-2 to TRBJ1-1; D gene unclear. The CDR3 sequence: CASSSKQAETFF. The CDR3 DNA reads as TGTGCCAGCAGCTCTAAACAAGCTGAGACTTTCTTT.